This TCR beta chain was identified during a study of blood T cells in healthy people across ages (dated by TCRdb to between 2015 and 2017). Background for the entire study: Template switching captured roughly one uniquely barcoded TCR beta cDNA molecule per two T cells in model experiments. Age-related changes in TCR beta repertoire diversity were measured in the study by deep sequencing normalized with unique cDNA molecular identifiers. The donors were split into four age groups: young (average around 17 years), middle-aged (roughly 39), aged (over 55) and long-lived (under 85). To avoid experimental bias, donors of different ages were distributed randomly across sequencing lanes. The study analyzed two additional independent replicas of 1 million unique cDNA reads from the same blood draw for two donors, one aged 18 to 29 and one aged 80 or older. Results and caveats for the whole study, not just this receptor: Estimates of total diversity based on one million sequenced T cells were considered lower bounds and underestimates. A strong correlation was found between observed TCR beta diversity and the percentage of naive T cells measured by flow cytometry. Compared with the aged group, the long-lived group had more naive CD4+ T cells, fewer expanded clones and increased TCR diversity, suggesting age selection. Since profiling was done on bulk unsorted PBMCs, naive and antigen-experienced compartments could not be conclusively compared. Donor CMV infection status was unknown, potentially confounding age-related changes in expanded clonotypes. Observed TCR beta diversity per million T cells fell roughly linearly with age, and a significant reduction was already apparent by age around 39.

The library was generated by 5' RACE. Sequencing was performed on an Illumina HiSeq 2500. A second PCR of roughly 7 to 12 cycles was run with a J-beta primer mix and a sample-barcoded 5' primer. Each TCR beta cDNA molecule received a unique molecular identifier from a template-switch 5' adaptor carrying 12 random nucleotides. Each sample yielded at least 2.5 million CDR3-containing paired-end reads. First-strand cDNA synthesis was performed from all RNA using the Mint cDNA synthesis kit, with priming by a TRBC-specific oligonucleotide. All cDNA was treated with uracil-DNA glycosylase and then went through a first 18-cycle PCR with the universal primers M1SS and BC2_uni_R. Per the authors' processing: For normalization, 1 million high-quality reads, each with a distinct molecular identifier, were randomly selected from each sample. Reads sharing molecular identifiers were discarded rather than binned into consensus sequences. MiTCR, run with a Q25 quality threshold and the strictest error-elimination algorithm, handled CDR3 identification, clonotype clustering and error correction. A nonparametric unseen species model with Euler transformation was used to estimate lower-bound total TCR beta diversity. The public reads were reanalyzed by TCRdb: fastp trimming at Q25, MiXCR alignment, in-frame beta chains only. Each CDR3 protein gets just one entry, which takes the most common genes and DNA from the rows behind it. TCRdb assigned the V and J calls; the authors' analysis was not used. The sample table shows under 800,000 distinct CDR3 sequences, and about 21% are seen once. 3.5% to 4% of the sample comes from the top ten.

As to this clonotype: Its recognized antigen is unknown. This may stem from a read error, because a much larger clone lies one nucleotide away.

Donors were about 36 systemically healthy Caucasian individuals from Russia aged roughly 6 to 90 years. Ten milliliters of peripheral blood were drawn from each donor into EDTA-treated Vacutainer tubes. PBMCs were isolated by Ficoll-Paque density-gradient centrifugation, with at least 7 million obtained per sample. Trizol reagent was used to extract total RNA from PBMCs, with at least 6 micrograms per sample. For every donor, an aliquot of PBMCs went through flow cytometry to measure the percentages of naive CD45RAhigh/CD27high T cells. The CDR3 has 15 amino acids, counting the end cysteine and phenylalanine. Only the CDR3 DNA stays, 45 bases, in frame from base 1. CDR1 SEHNR and CDR2 FQNEAQ are derived from the germline V gene (reference sequence). Trimming takes 1 base from V and 5 bases from J, and the germline ends sit 12 bases apart.

Rearrangement joined TRBV7-9 to TRBJ2-4; D gene: possibly TRBD1, on 6 matching bases. The receptor was derived from a man aged 65-85 years in good health. Sequences were obtained from blood. The encoded CDR3 is CASSLEAGAENIQYF. Read as DNA, the sequence is TGTGCCAGCAGCTTAGAAGCAGGGGCCGAAAACATTCAGTACTTC.